These T cell receptor beta chains were read from a single sample in a study of CD8+ T cells in alopecia areata. Measured with immunoSEQ multiplex PCR; TCRdb has only the in-frame clones, and not every one. The sample includes roughly 92,000 clones, around three quarters of them seen just once. The sample was CD8+ T cells sorted from blood, taken around week 42, from a patient treated with tofacitinib. The source is a human donor with alopecia areata. CDR3s include the opening cysteine and the closing phenylalanine or tryptophan. A D gene is named only where the DNA matches it firmly. Only some rows state a clone size, as once, few, many or a class for expanded clones.

D,J,size,V,CDR3,DNA
NA,TRBJ2-7,NA,TRBV6-5,CASSYSRGETDYEQYF,TGTGCCAGCAGTTACTCGAGGGGCGAGACAGATTACGAGCAGTACTTC
NA,TRBJ1-1,NA,TRBV28,CASKDQGTEAFF,TGTGCCAGCAAAGACCAAGGCACTGAAGCTTTCTTT
NA,TRBJ2-7,NA,TRBV5-6,CASSLLARDAYEQYF,TGTGCCAGCAGCTTGTTAGCCAGGGACGCCTACGAGCAGTACTTC
NA,TRBJ1-4,NA,TRBV27,CASSPQGMENEKLFF,TGTGCCAGCAGTCCCCAGGGGATGGAGAATGAAAAACTGTTTTTT
NA,TRBJ2-5,NA,TRBV4-3,CASSQDNLLNQETQYF,TGCGCCAGCAGCCAAGACAACCTTCTTAACCAAGAGACCCAGTACTTC
NA,TRBJ1-1,NA,TRBV5-1,CASSLGSEAFF,TGCGCCAGCAGCCTCGGTTCTGAAGCTTTCTTT
NA,TRBJ2-3,NA,TRBV27,CASSGPSDTQYF,TGTGCCAGCAGCGGCCCATCCGATACGCAGTATTTT
NA,TRBJ1-1,NA,TRBV11-3,CASSLGVTNTEAFF,TGTGCCAGCAGCTTGGGGGTGACGAACACTGAAGCTTTCTTT
NA,TRBJ2-4,NA,TRBV11-2,CASSFGQGILVF,NA
NA,TRBJ2-3,few,TRBV29-1,CSAQGGGTDTQYF,TGCAGCGCCCAGGGTGGGGGAACAGATACGCAGTATTTT
NA,TRBJ2-1,NA,TRBV4-1,CASSQGPGDEQFF,TGCGCCAGCAGCCAAGGGCCGGGGGATGAGCAGTTCTTC
NA,TRBJ1-2,NA,TRBV10-3,CAISEGGAAGYTF,TGTGCCATCAGTGAAGGTGGGGCAGCGGGCTACACCTTC
TRBD1,TRBJ1-5,NA,TRBV9,CASSVGDRADQPQHF,TGTGCCAGCAGCGTAGGGGACAGGGCAGATCAGCCCCAGCATTTT
NA,TRBJ1-2,NA,TRBV27,CASSLRGGGGSGYTF,TGTGCCAGCAGTTTACGTGGAGGGGGTGGCTCTGGCTACACCTTC
TRBD2,TRBJ2-1,NA,TRBV6-6,CASSPLAGAREQFF,TGTGCCAGCAGTCCCCTAGCGGGGGCTCGAGAGCAGTTCTTC
TRBD2,TRBJ2-3,NA,TRBV27,CASSYLLAGGPDTQYF,TGTGCCAGCAGTTACCTACTGGCGGGGGGGCCAGATACGCAGTATTTT
TRBD2,TRBJ2-3,few,TRBV13,CASSLGTFTSDVHGDTQYF,TGTGCCAGCAGCTTAGGGACTTTTACTAGCGATGTGCATGGGGATACGCAGTATTTT
NA,TRBJ2-2,NA,TRBV29-1,CSTQGGTGELFF,TGCAGCACCCAGGGGGGGACCGGGGAGCTGTTTTTT
NA,TRBJ1-2,NA,TRBV9,CASSVGLGNYGYTF,TGTGCCAGCAGCGTAGGGCTAGGGAACTATGGCTACACCTTC
TRBD2,TRBJ2-5,NA,TRBV5-4,CASRGEGLAESTQYF,TGTGCCAGCAGGGGAGAGGGACTAGCGGAATCGACCCAGTACTTC
NA,TRBJ1-1,NA,TRBV30,CATKFNTEAFF,TGTGCCACGAAGTTCAACACTGAAGCTTTCTTT
NA,TRBJ1-1,NA,TRBV11-2,CASSLRGRGDTEAFF,TGTGCCAGCAGCTTAAGGGGCAGGGGTGACACTGAAGCTTTCTTT
TRBD2,TRBJ2-3,NA,TRBV2,CASMPTSGGAVQDTQYF,TGTGCCAGCATGCCGACTAGCGGGGGGGCCGTGCAAGATACGCAGTATTTT
NA,TRBJ2-7,NA,TRBV13,CASSEDRRISYEQYF,TGTGCCAGCAGTGAGGACAGACGCATCTCCTACGAGCAGTACTTC
NA,TRBJ1-1,NA,TRBV4-1,CASSLSEAGEMNTEAFF,TGCGCCAGCAGCCTATCTGAAGCGGGGGAAATGAACACTGAAGCTTTCTTT
NA,TRBJ1-1,NA,TRBV11-3,CASSFPPGTMNTEAFF,TGTGCCAGCAGCTTCCCTCCCGGGACAATGAACACTGAAGCTTTCTTT
TRBD1,TRBJ1-1,NA,TRBV11-2,CASSYTGVGAFF,TGTGCCAGCAGCTATACAGGGGTTGGTGCTTTCTTT
NA,TRBJ2-1,few,TRBV14,CASSQAIHGDIYNEQFF,TGTGCCAGCAGCCAAGCTATTCACGGCGACATCTACAATGAGCAGTTCTTC
NA,TRBJ2-3,NA,TRBV7-6,CASSPSSTWATDTQYF,TGTGCCAGCAGCCCCAGCTCCACATGGGCGACAGATACGCAGTATTTT
NA,TRBJ2-4,NA,TRBV28,CASRRLAKNIQYF,TGTGCCAGCAGGAGATTAGCCAAAAACATTCAGTACTTC
TRBD1,TRBJ2-2,NA,TRBV7-3,CASSPTGTGELFF,TGTGCCAGCAGCCCGACAGGGACCGGGGAGCTGTTTTTT
NA,TRBJ1-4,NA,TRBV23-1,CASRRGSEKLFF,TGCGCCAGCAGGCGGGGGAGTGAAAAACTGTTTTTT
NA,TRBJ2-7,NA,TRBV9,CASSGGPDRISYEQYF,TGTGCCAGCAGCGGGGGCCCCGACCGGATCTCCTACGAGCAGTACTTC
NA,TRBJ2-7,NA,TRBV27,CASSPGVSYEQYF,TGTGCCAGCAGCCCGGGTGTCTCCTACGAGCAGTACTTC
NA,TRBJ2-7,NA,TRBV4-1,CASSQGNYEQYF,TGCGCCAGCAGCCAAGGCAACTACGAGCAGTACTTC
NA,TRBJ1-5,once,TRBV16,CASSPWLGEEQPQHF,TGTGCCAGCAGCCCCTGGTTGGGGGAGGAACAGCCCCAGCATTTT
NA,TRBJ2-1,NA,TRBV25-1,CASSGQGAYNEQFF,TGTGCCAGCAGTGGGCAAGGAGCCTACAATGAGCAGTTCTTC
NA,TRBJ2-7,NA,TRBV4-1,CASSQKPGPSYEQYF,TGCGCCAGCAGCCAAAAACCGGGGCCCTCCTACGAGCAGTACTTC
TRBD2,TRBJ2-3,NA,TRBV10-3,CAISSGGAADTQYF,TGTGCCATCAGTAGCGGGGGGGCGGCAGATACGCAGTATTTT
NA,TRBJ2-2,NA,TRBV30,CAWRPGTNGELFF,TGTGCCTGGAGGCCGGGTACCAACGGGGAGCTGTTTTTT
NA,TRBJ2-5,NA,TRBV13,CASSRRTISETQYF,TGTGCCAGCAGCCGCCGGACTATCAGCGAGACCCAGTACTTC
TRBD1,TRBJ2-7,NA,TRBV4-3,CASSLDRGPSYEQYF,TGCGCCAGCAGCCTCGACAGGGGACCTTCCTACGAGCAGTACTTC
TRBD1,TRBJ2-5,NA,TRBV7-9,CASSFSRTGDQETQYF,TGTGCCAGCAGCTTCTCTAGGACAGGGGATCAAGAGACCCAGTACTTC
NA,TRBJ1-2,once,TRBV6-1,CASSPLGSNYGYTF,TGTGCCAGCAGTCCCTTAGGGTCTAACTATGGCTACACCTTC
NA,TRBJ1-1,NA,TRBV30,CAWSRGVNTEAFF,TGTGCCTGGTCGAGGGGGGTGAACACTGAAGCTTTCTTT